Shown below are 18 T cell receptor beta chains from a single sample sequenced in a study of shared clonotypes between healthy human individuals. Only in-frame clones appear in the TCRdb table, and some are missing; sequencing was by immunoSEQ multiplex PCR. The sample lists hundreds of thousands of clones, around 75% occurring once. The material sequenced was PBMCs. The source of these receptors is a woman in her thirties or forties in good health. Some clones in this sample may be carry-over from other donors' samples.

The chain couples TRBV11-3 to TRBJ2-1; 13 bases line up with TRBD2. With 3 bases clipped from V and 3 bases from J, the junction kept 8 bases outside the gene matches. CDR1 SGHNT and CDR2 YENEEA come from the germline V gene. The CDR3 consists of 18 residues. The CDR3 bases are TGTGCCAGCAGCTTTGGGACTAGCGGGAATGGATACTACAATGAGCAGTTCTTC. Amino acid sequence: CASSFGTSGNGYYNEQFF. Combining the CDR3 with reference TRBV11-3 and TRBJ2-1 gives the whole variable domain EAGVVQSPRYKIIEKKQPVAFWCNPISGHNTLYWYLQNLGQGPELLIRYENEEAVDDSQLPKDRFSAERLKGVDSTLKIQPAELGDSAVYLCASSFGTSGNGYYNEQFFGPGTRLTVL.

On this clone itself: With a much larger clone just one base away, this may be a read error. Other DNA sequences in the same sample also yield this CDR3. V and J are TRBV5-1 and TRBJ2-5; 10 nucleotides line up with TRBD1. The CDR3 has 15 amino acids. From germline, CDR1 is SGHRS and CDR2 YFSETQ. The chain's CDR3 is CASSVSTGGEETQYF. CDR3 nucleotides: TGCGCTAGCAGCGTCTCGACAGGGGGCGAAGAGACCCAGTACTTC.

The chain is built from TRBV5-1 and TRBJ2-1, with 7 nucleotides matching TRBD2. This CDR3 contains 16 residues. Losses at the gene ends were 4 bases for V and 7 bases for J; bases not matched to a gene: 14. Looked up from germline, CDR1 is SGHRS and CDR2 is YFSETQ. CDR3: CASSAPRAGVGNEQFF. The CDR3 DNA reads TGCGCCAGCAGCGCTCCCCGGGCGGGAGTAGGAAATGAGCAGTTCTTC.

This chain uses TRBV4-3 with TRBJ2-7; D might be TRBD2 (6 bases). CDR3 size: 16 residues. Germline CDR1 is LGHNA and CDR2 is YSLEER. V dropped 0 bases and J dropped 5 bases, with 17 bases sitting between them. This CDR3 is CASSQDWGDGKDEQYF. The CDR3, as DNA: TGCGCCAGCAGCCAAGATTGGGGGGACGGGAAGGACGAGCAGTACTTC.

This chain uses TRBV25-1 with TRBJ1-3, with D perhaps matching TRBD1 (6 bases). The germline CDR1 and CDR2 sequences are MGHDK and SYGVNS. V was cut by 6 bases and J by 2 bases, with 11 bases left in between. CDR3 length: 14 residues. CDR3 sequence: CASSRGWAGNTIYF. The CDR3 DNA reads as TGTGCCAGCAGCAGGGGATGGGCTGGAAACACCATATATTTT.

The rearrangement uses TRBV6-1 and TRBJ2-5; the match to TRBD2 covers 12 bases. The J call could be wrong; TRBJ2-7 is a better fit for the DNA end. The CDR3 extends over 15 amino acids. The germline CDR1 and CDR2 sequences are MNHNS and SASEGT. DNA for the CDR3: TGTGCCAGCAGTGAGACTAGCGGGAGCTCCTACGAGCAGTACTTC. This encodes CASSETSGSSYEQYF.

V is TRBV19 and J is TRBJ2-1, with no clear D. This CDR3 has 17 amino acids. CDR1 and CDR2 from the germline V gene are LNHDA and SQIVND (reference sequence). V was trimmed by 2 bases and J by 0 bases, leaving 14 bases between them. CDR3: CASSISLTRTSYNEQFF. The CDR3 region has the DNA TGTGCCAGTAGTATAAGTCTAACCCGAACCTCCTACAATGAGCAGTTCTTC.

The rearrangement links TRBV27 to TRBJ1-5, with 7 positions matching TRBD1. The CDR3 spans 15 residues. V lost 2 bases, J lost 5 bases, and 6 bases stayed unmatched. Germline V gene data show CDR1 as MNHEY and CDR2 as SMNVEV (reference sequence). CDR3 protein: CASSLGGQSYQPQHF. The CDR3 bases are TGTGCCAGCAGTTTAGGGGGACAGTCGTATCAGCCCCAGCATTTT.

This chain uses TRBV5-5 with TRBJ2-1, with unresolved D. Germline values: CDR1 SGHKS, CDR2 YYEKEE (reference sequence). CDR3 size: 12 residues. V shed 0 bases and J shed 4 bases, with 2 bases lying between them. The CDR3 nucleotides read TGTGCCAGCAGCTTGGCGTACAATGAGCAGTTCTTC. Its protein is CASSLAYNEQFF.

This sequence joins TRBV18 and TRBJ2-3, with D perhaps TRBD2 (6 bases). Trimming removed 1 base from V and 6 bases from J, with 17 bases in between. From germline, CDR1 is KGHSH and CDR2 LQKENI. The CDR3 covers 16 residues. The CDR3 nucleotides read TGTGCCAGCTCACCACTGGAGGGCACCCACGGGGATACGCAGTATTTT. Protein sequence: CASSPLEGTHGDTQYF.

The chain combines TRBV7-9 with TRBJ2-7, with 7 bases identical to TRBD1. V trimming: 4 bases; J trimming: 0 bases; junction bases outside the gene matches: 3. The CDR3 loop spans 14 amino acids. Germline values: CDR1 SEHNR, CDR2 FQNEAQ (reference sequence). The CDR3 bases are TGTGCCAGCAGCTCCGGGACAGACTCCTACGAGCAGTACTTC. It is translated as CASSSGTDSYEQYF. The full variable domain, rest sourced from reference TRBV7-9 and TRBJ2-7, is DTGVSQNPRHKITKRGQNVTFRCDPISEHNRLYWYRQTLGQGPEFLTYFQNEAQLEKSRLLSDRFSAERPKGSFSTLEIQRTEQGDSAMYLCASSSGTDSYEQYFGPGTRLTVT.

The chain uses TRBV18 and TRBJ2-3, with D perhaps TRBD1 or TRBD2 (5 bases each). The CDR3 totals 14 residues. Germline CDR1 KGHSH, CDR2 LQKENI. V lost 4 bases and J lost 2, with 10 bases in between. CDR3 nucleotides: TGTGCCAGCTCACTCGGGACCATCACAGATACGCAGTATTTT. It codes for CASSLGTITDTQYF.

The rearrangement joins TRBV2 to TRBJ2-1; 8 bases agree with TRBD2. The J segment lost 5 bases and the V segment lost 1 base, leaving 4 bases of the junction unmatched. CDR1 is SNHLY and CDR2 is FYNNEI in the germline V gene. The CDR3 has 15 amino acids. Written as DNA, the CDR3 is TGTGCCAGCAGTGAAGAATTAGCGGGAAACAATGAGCAGTTCTTC. It is translated as CASSEELAGNNEQFF.

In this sample, this clone turned up a few times. The V and J genes are TRBV7-9 and TRBJ1-4; 7 bases match TRBD1. The CDR3 loop spans 14 amino acids. The V gene end was trimmed by 4 bases and the J gene end by 6 bases; junction bases not matched to a gene: 5. From germline, CDR1 is SEHNR and CDR2 FQNEAQ (reference sequence). The CDR3 DNA sequence: TGTGCCAGCAGCTCCTACGGACAGGATGAAAAACTGTTTTTT. This codes for CASSSYGQDEKLFF. The entire variable domain, with the rest obtained from reference TRBV7-9 and TRBJ1-4, is as follows: DTGVSQNPRHKITKRGQNVTFRCDPISEHNRLYWYRQTLGQGPEFLTYFQNEAQLEKSRLLSDRFSAERPKGSFSTLEIQRTEQGDSAMYLCASSSYGQDEKLFFGSGTQLSVL.

The chain combines TRBV19 with TRBJ1-2; D is unresolved. The V gene's germline CDR1 is LNHDA and CDR2 SQIVND (reference sequence). CDR3 length equals 14 residues. Trimming removed 5 bases from V and 7 bases from J, with 17 bases in between. In nucleotides, the CDR3 is TGTGCCAGTAGTCCTCAATTAGCCGCTAGTGGCTACACCTTC. As protein: CASSPQLAASGYTF.

The rearrangement uses TRBV28 and TRBJ1-1; maybe TRBD1 (5 bases). Germline V gene lookup returns CDR1 MDHEN and CDR2 SYDVKM. The CDR3 totals 16 residues. V dropped 6 bases and J dropped 5 bases, with 22 bases sitting between them. The CDR3: CASRLGLGSEGTEAFF. The CDR3, as DNA: TGTGCCAGCAGACTAGGGTTAGGGTCCGAGGGGACTGAAGCTTTCTTT.

This clone has more than one count but fewer than ten. The rearrangement uses TRBV5-6 and TRBJ1-3; D not resolved. This CDR3 spans 13 amino acids. Germline V gives CDR1 SGHDT, CDR2 YYEEEE. The V end lost 0 bases, the J end lost 3 bases, and 4 bases lay between the germline ends. CDR3 nucleotides: TGTGCCAGCAGCTTGGCCTATGGAAACACCATATATTTT. Translating it yields CASSLAYGNTIYF.

The chain links TRBV19 to TRBJ2-7, with 8 bases identical to TRBD2. The CDR3 totals 14 residues. With 3 bases clipped from V and 6 bases from J, the junction kept 7 bases outside the gene matches. Germline V gene data show CDR1 as LNHDA and CDR2 as SQIVND (reference sequence). The CDR3 here is CASSMGLESGEQYF. Written as DNA, the CDR3 is TGTGCCAGTAGTATGGGACTAGAGTCTGGCGAGCAGTACTTC. Together with reference TRBV19 and TRBJ2-7, the CDR3 gives the full variable domain: DGGITQSPKYLFRKEGQNVTLSCEQNLNHDAMYWYRQDPGQGLRLIYYSQIVNDFQKGDIAEGYSVSREKKESFPLTVTSAQKNPTAFYLCASSMGLESGEQYFGPGTRLTVT.